This T cell receptor (beta chain) is from a study of blood T cell repertoires in COVID-19. Study background: Sites across the United States, Italy and Spain contributed samples from acute and convalescent COVID-19.

This clone was counted a few times. Authors' processing steps: Amplifying reference gene primers gave estimates of nucleated cell counts. TCRdb's table, derived via immunoSEQ multiplex PCR, lists solely in-frame clones and lacks some. D and trimming were read from the DNA, whereas the V and J calls and clone size are those reported in that table. The table shows about 210,000 clones, with roughly four fifths occurring only once. V lost 3 bases, J lost 8 bases, and 7 bases lay in between. Germline CDR1 reads DFQATT; CDR2 reads SNEGSKA (reference sequence). This CDR3 contains 11 residues. The sequencing sample was made of peripheral blood. The chain combines TRBV20-1 with TRBJ2-2; D is perhaps TRBD1 (5 bases). The receptor was isolated from a woman aged 40-49 years with acute or convalescent COVID-19. In DNA, the CDR3 is TGCAGTGCTAGTAGGGGTGGGGAGCTGTTTTTT. Residues: CSASRGGELFF.